This T cell receptor (beta chain) was profiled in a study of T cell changes during pregnancy in multiple sclerosis. Assay used: immunoSEQ multiplex PCR; TCRdb lists only in-frame clones, some missing. Of more than 40,000 clones listed, approximately 92% are singletons. With 5 bases removed from V and 3 bases from J, the gap between germline ends came to 15 bases. The V gene's germline CDR1 is LNHNV and CDR2 YYDKDF (reference sequence). The CDR3 loop spans 15 amino acids. The chain has TRBV15 and TRBJ2-3; D perhaps matches TRBD1 (5 bases). This specimen consisted of CD4+ T cells from peripheral blood mononuclear cells, obtained in the third trimester of pregnancy. This receptor was obtained from a female donor with multiple sclerosis, enrolled in a pregnancy study. This CDR3 reads CATSPYRRVTDTQYF. The CDR3 bases are TGTGCCACCAGCCCCTACAGGCGAGTAACAGATACGCAGTATTTT.